This T cell receptor beta chain was captured by sequencing in a study of identifying expanded T cells in peripheral blood. Study-wide results and limits: Over approximately two and four weeks, about 15 and 18 clones changed, versus approximately 1.2 between replicates. Variance in clone template counts between approximately 2-week samples significantly increased with total template count across all healthy donors.

Comment on this clone: No antigen is known for it.

No infections or other immune events were documented during collection. Clones were read by immunoSEQ multiplex PCR, and TCRdb kept only the in-frame ones, dropping some. The sample has some 80,000 clones; around 90% are singletons. The specimen was blood. This receptor was taken from a person aged 18-70 years in good health.

Written as DNA, the CDR3 is TGTGCCAGCAGAGGGGTGCTTCTAGGTGGCTACACCTTC. Translation gives CASRGVLLGGYTF. The gene calls are TRBV2 and TRBJ1-2; D might be TRBD1 (5 bases). The germline V gene has CDR1 SNHLY and CDR2 FYNNEI. Trimming shortened V by 6 bases and J by 7 bases, and 15 bases separated the two germline ends. This CDR3 contains 13 residues. Full variable domain (remainder filled in from reference TRBV2 and TRBJ1-2): EPEVTQTPSHQVTQMGQEVILRCVPISNHLYFYWYRQILGQKVEFLVSFYNNEISEKSEIFDDQFSVERPDGSNFTLKIRSTKLEDSAMYFCASRGVLLGGYTFGSGTRLTVV.